The rows below give T cell receptor beta chains drawn from one sample of a study of blood T cell repertoires in COVID-19. The assay was immunoSEQ multiplex PCR, and TCRdb's table has in-frame clones only and misses some. The data show approximately 31,000 clones, roughly 85% seen once. The source material was peripheral blood. These TCRs come from a man older than 75 with active COVID-19. The CDR3 runs from the conserved cysteine through the conserved F or W. The order of the fields is V gene, D gene, J gene, clone size, CDR3 protein, CDR3 DNA. D genes are given only for firm matches. Clone size is stated in some rows and not others, as once, few, many or a class when expanded.

TRBV27	.	TRBJ1-3	once	CASSERGYLSSGNTIYF	TGTGCCAGCAGTGAGCGGGGATACCTCAGCTCTGGAAACACCATATATTTT
TRBV27	TRBD1	TRBJ2-7	.	CASSGNRDSTYEQYF	TGTGCCAGCAGTGGGAACCGGGACAGTACCTACGAGCAGTACTTC
TRBV3-1/TRBV3-2	TRBD2	TRBJ2-1	.	CASSQSGGASWNEQFF	TGTGCCAGCAGCCAAAGCGGGGGGGCCAGTTGGAATGAGCAGTTCTTC
TRBV5-1	.	TRBJ1-2	.	CASSLDRALNYGYTF	TGCGCCAGCAGCTTGGACAGGGCCCTGAACTATGGCTACACCTTC
TRBV14	TRBD1	TRBJ1-2	.	CASSRIDRGSGYTF	TGTGCCAGCAGCAGGATCGACAGGGGGAGTGGCTACACCTTC
TRBV30	.	TRBJ2-4	.	CAWSYWGGASAKNIQYF	TGTGCCTGGAGTTACTGGGGCGGGGCGTCGGCAAAAAACATTCAGTACTTC
TRBV6-6	TRBD2	TRBJ2-1	.	CASNPSGGADEQFF	TGTGCCAGCAACCCTAGCGGGGGGGCGGATGAGCAGTTCTTC
TRBV5-1	.	TRBJ2-6	.	CASSLSYSGANVLTF	TGCGCCAGCAGCTTAAGCTACTCTGGGGCCAACGTCCTGACTTTC
TRBV7-2	.	TRBJ2-1	.	CASSLARGTPVEQFF	TGTGCCAGCAGCTTAGCGCGAGGGACTCCGGTGGAGCAGTTCTTC
TRBV6-6	TRBD2	TRBJ2-5	.	CASSPTSGRKTQYF	TGTGCCAGCAGCCCCACTAGCGGGAGGAAGACCCAGTACTTC
TRBV7-9	.	TRBJ2-1	.	CASSRTGTAYNEQFF	TGTGCCAGCAGCCGCACAGGGACCGCCTACAATGAGCAGTTCTTC
TRBV18	.	TRBJ2-2	.	CASSPPNRATGELFF	TGTGCCAGCTCACCACCGAACAGGGCGACCGGGGAGCTGTTTTTT
TRBV15	TRBD2	TRBJ2-1	.	CATSGTSGGGNEQFF	TGTGCCACCAGCGGTACTAGCGGGGGGGGGAATGAGCAGTTCTTC
TRBV4-3	TRBD1	TRBJ1-5	.	CASSQGLQGNQPQHF	TGCGCCAGCAGCCAAGGTTTACAGGGGAATCAGCCCCAGCATTTT
TRBV19	.	TRBJ1-6	.	CASTRGYNSPLHF	TGTGCCAGTACCAGGGGCTATAATTCACCCCTCCACTTT
TRBV6-2/TRBV6-3	.	TRBJ1-5	few	CASSLYAGGNQPQHF	TGTGCCAGCAGTCTATATGCGGGGGGCAATCAGCCCCAGCATTTT
TRBV18	.	TRBJ1-2	.	CASSPPVTANYGYTF	TGTGCCAGCTCACCACCGGTTACAGCTAACTATGGCTACACCTTC
TRBV6-1	TRBD1	TRBJ2-1	few	CASSAARGSSYNEQFF	TGTGCCAGCAGTGCCGCCAGGGGGTCCTCCTACAATGAGCAGTTCTTC
TRBV4-3	.	TRBJ1-3	once	CASSQAWTDSGNTIYF	TGCGCCAGCAGCCAAGCGTGGACAGACTCTGGAAACACCATATATTTT
TRBV18	.	TRBJ1-2	medium-sized	CASSPGRERAGYTF	TGTGCCAGCTCACCAGGGAGGGAGCGAGCTGGCTACACCTTC
TRBV15	.	TRBJ2-5	once	CATSGQFQETQYF	TGTGCCACCAGCGGACAGTTCCAAGAGACCCAGTACTTC
TRBV6-4	.	TRBJ2-2	few	CASSRERNTGELFF	TGTGCCAGTTCAAGAGAGCGGAACACCGGGGAGCTGTTTTTT
TRBV20-1	.	TRBJ2-1	.	CSAFRNEQFF	TGCAGTGCTTTCAGAAATGAGCAGTTCTTC